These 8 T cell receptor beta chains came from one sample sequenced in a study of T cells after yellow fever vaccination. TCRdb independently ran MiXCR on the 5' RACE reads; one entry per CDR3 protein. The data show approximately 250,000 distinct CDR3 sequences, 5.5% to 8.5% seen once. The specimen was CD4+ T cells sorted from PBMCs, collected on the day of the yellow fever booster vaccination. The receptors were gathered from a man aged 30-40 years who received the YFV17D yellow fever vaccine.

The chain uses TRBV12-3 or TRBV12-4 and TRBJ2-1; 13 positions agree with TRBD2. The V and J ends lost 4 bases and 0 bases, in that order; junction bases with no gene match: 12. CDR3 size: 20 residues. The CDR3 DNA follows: TGTGCCAGCAGTTCTACCGGGACTAGCGGGAACTCTCTCTCCTACAATGAGCAGTTCTTC. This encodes CASSSTGTSGNSLSYNEQFF.

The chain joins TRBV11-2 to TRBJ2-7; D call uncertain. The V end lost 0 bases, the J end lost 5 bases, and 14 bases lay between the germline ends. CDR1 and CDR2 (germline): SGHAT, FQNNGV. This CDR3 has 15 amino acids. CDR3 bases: TGTGCCAGCAGCTTAGATTGGCAAAACGGCGACGAGCAGTACTTC. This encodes CASSLDWQNGDEQYF.

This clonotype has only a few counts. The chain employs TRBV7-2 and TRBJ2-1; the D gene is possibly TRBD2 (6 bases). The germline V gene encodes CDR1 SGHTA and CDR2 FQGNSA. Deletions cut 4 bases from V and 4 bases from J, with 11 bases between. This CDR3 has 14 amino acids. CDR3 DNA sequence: TGTGCCAGCAGCTATCGGGAGACTTACAATGAGCAGTTCTTC. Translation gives CASSYRETYNEQFF. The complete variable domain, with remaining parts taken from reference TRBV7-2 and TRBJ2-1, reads GAGVSQSPSNKVTEKGKDVELRCDPISGHTALYWYRQSLGQGLEFLIYFQGNSAPDKSGLPSDRFSAERTGGSVSTLTIQRTQQEDSAVYLCASSYRETYNEQFFGPGTRLTVL.

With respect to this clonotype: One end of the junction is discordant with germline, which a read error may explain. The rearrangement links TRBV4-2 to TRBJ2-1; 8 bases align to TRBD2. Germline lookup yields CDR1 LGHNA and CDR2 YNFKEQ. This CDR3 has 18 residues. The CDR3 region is CAGSPLSVRTSRYNEQFF. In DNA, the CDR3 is TGTGCCGGCAGCCCCCTAAGTGTCAGGACTAGCCGATACAATGAGCAGTTCTTC.

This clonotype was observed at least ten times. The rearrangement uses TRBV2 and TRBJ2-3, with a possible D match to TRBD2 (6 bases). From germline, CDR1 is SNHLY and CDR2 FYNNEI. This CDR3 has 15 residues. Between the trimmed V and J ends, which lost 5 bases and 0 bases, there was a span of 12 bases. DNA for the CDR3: TGTGCCAGCAGTTCCGGGACTTTAAGCACAGATACGCAGTATTTT. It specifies CASSSGTLSTDTQYF.

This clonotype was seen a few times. The CDR3 coding sequence is TGTGCCAGTAGTGTAGCGGGAGCACGCAATGAGCAGTTCTTC. This codes for CASSVAGARNEQFF. The V call is TRBV19, the J call TRBJ2-1, with 9 bases matching TRBD2. Germline-derived CDR1 and CDR2 are LNHDA and SQIVND (reference sequence). The junction had 5 bases not matched to a gene; V was cut back by 5 bases and J by 6 bases. The CDR3 has 14 amino acids. Together with reference TRBV19 and TRBJ2-1, the CDR3 gives the full variable domain: DGGITQSPKYLFRKEGQNVTLSCEQNLNHDAMYWYRQDPGQGLRLIYYSQIVNDFQKGDIAEGYSVSREKKESFPLTVTSAQKNPTAFYLCASSVAGARNEQFFGPGTRLTVL.

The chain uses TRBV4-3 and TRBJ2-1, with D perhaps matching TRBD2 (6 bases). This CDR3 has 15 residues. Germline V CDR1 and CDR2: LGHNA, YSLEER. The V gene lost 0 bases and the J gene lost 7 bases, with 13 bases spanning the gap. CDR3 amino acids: CASSQEPLAGNEQFF. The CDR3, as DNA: TGCGCCAGCAGCCAAGAACCACTAGCTGGTAATGAGCAGTTCTTC.

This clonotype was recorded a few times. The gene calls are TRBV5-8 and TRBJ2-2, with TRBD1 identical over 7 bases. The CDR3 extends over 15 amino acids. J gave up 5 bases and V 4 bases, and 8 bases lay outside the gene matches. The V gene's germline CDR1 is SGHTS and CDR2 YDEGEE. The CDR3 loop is CASSPDRVVTGELFF. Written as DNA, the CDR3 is TGTGCCAGCAGCCCCGACAGGGTGGTAACCGGGGAGCTGTTTTTT.